This record covers a single T cell receptor (beta chain). Trimming removed 10 bases at V and 7 bases at J, with 14 bases between. This CDR3 contains 13 residues. Germline V gene sequence: CDR1 ENHRY, CDR2 SYGVKD. This sample was included in a study of read filtering for tumor transcriptome and immune sequencing. The overall study: Mean patient age was roughly 61 years, range about 40 to 85; approximately 18 male, around 15 female.

Molecular barcoded adaptors covering alpha/delta and beta/gamma chains were used on approximately 400 ng RNA. TCRdb redid the calling of the reads with MiXCR, one entry per CDR3 protein. Of around 41,000 distinct CDR3 sequences listed, 12% were seen once; the top ten hold around 35%. Sample: a population of CD138-negative cells sorted from bone marrow. This chain joins TRBV10-3 and TRBJ1-6; D is uncertain. The receptor was derived from a donor aged 40 or over with multiple myeloma. Here the CDR3 reads CANSLDGNSPLHF. The CDR3, as DNA: TGTGCCAACTCTCTCGACGGAAATTCACCCCTCCACTTT.